The 11 T cell receptor beta chains below were found in one sample sequenced in a study of control samples from healthy donors and cancer patients. Clones were sequenced by immunoSEQ multiplex PCR, and TCRdb holds only the in-frame ones, with some missing. Recorded for this sample: fewer than 200,000 clones. Sequences were obtained from blood. The source is a woman aged 25 to 39 in good health.

The gene calls are TRBV5-1 and TRBJ1-6, with D perhaps matching TRBD1 (6 bases). Per the germline V gene, CDR1 is SGHRS and CDR2 is YFSETQ. This CDR3 region has 15 residues. V shed 2 bases and J shed 7 bases, with 13 bases lying between them. CDR3 nucleotide sequence: TGCGCCAGCAGCTTAGGAGGGGGTATGAATTCACCCCTCCACTTT. This gives the protein CASSLGGGMNSPLHF.

The rearrangement joins TRBV27 to TRBJ1-5; D perhaps matches TRBD1 (5 bases). The V gene's germline CDR1 is MNHEY and CDR2 SMNVEV (reference sequence). V was pared by 5 bases and J by 4 bases, with 12 bases between. The CDR3 contains 14 residues. This CDR3 reads CASSLGTINQPQHF. In nucleotides, the CDR3 is TGTGCCAGCAGTCTCGGGACCATTAATCAGCCCCAGCATTTT.

The V and J genes are TRBV12-3 or TRBV12-4 and TRBJ1-6, with D unclear. V was cut by 5 bases and J by 9 bases, with 11 bases left in between. This CDR3 has 13 residues. CDR3 sequence: CASSGSMGSPLHF. The CDR3 region has the DNA TGTGCCAGCAGTGGGAGTATGGGTTCACCCCTCCACTTT.

The J gene is TRBJ1-4, the V gene TRBV11-2, with TRBD1 matching 10 bases. Germline V gives CDR1 SGHAT, CDR2 FQNNGV. J was trimmed by 2 bases and V by 6 bases; bases with no gene match: 6. The CDR3 is made up of 16 amino acids. CDR3 residues: CASSLGQGVTNEKLFF. The CDR3 DNA follows: TGTGCCAGCAGTCTCGGACAGGGGGTGACTAATGAAAAACTGTTTTTT.

Written as DNA, the CDR3 is TGTGCCAGCAGCAACACGAGACGGACAGGGCATAATTCACCCCTCCACTTT. Residues: CASSNTRRTGHNSPLHF. V gene TRBV7-9 combines with J gene TRBJ1-6, with TRBD1 matching 8 bases. Germline assignment: CDR1 SEHNR and CDR2 FQNEAQ (reference sequence). V lost 5 bases to trimming and J lost 5 bases; unmatched junction nucleotides: 11. The CDR3 totals 17 residues.

The chain has TRBV19 and TRBJ2-7; D perhaps matches TRBD1 (5 bases). The CDR3 covers 13 residues. V was clipped by 1 base and J by 4 bases, with 8 bases between them. Germline V lookup: CDR1 LNHDA, CDR2 SQIVND (reference sequence). CDR3 nucleotides: TGTGCCAGTAGTATAGGACAGAATTACGAGCAGTACTTC. This gives the protein CASSIGQNYEQYF.

The V gene is TRBV30, the J gene TRBJ1-1, with TRBD1 matching over 7 bases. The J segment lost 5 bases and the V segment lost 5 bases, leaving 11 bases of the junction unmatched. CDR3 size: 14 residues. The germline gives CDR1 GTSNPN, CDR2 SVGIG (reference sequence). CDR3 region: CAWDRQGSGTEAFF. CDR3 DNA: TGTGCCTGGGACCGACAGGGATCGGGGACTGAAGCTTTCTTT.

The V call is TRBV6-6, the J call TRBJ2-1, with 10 bases identical to TRBD1. Germline V lookup: CDR1 MNHNY, CDR2 SVGAGI (reference sequence). Trimming removed 4 bases from V and 7 bases from J; junction bases left unmatched: 4. There are 14 residues in the CDR3. The CDR3 DNA follows: TGTGCCAGCAGTTGGGACAGGGGAGTTAATGAGCAGTTCTTC. It is translated as CASSWDRGVNEQFF.

The chain couples TRBV7-9 to TRBJ1-2; 9 bases align to TRBD1. In germline, CDR1 is SEHNR, CDR2 FQNEAQ (reference sequence). After removal of 5 bases from V and 6 bases from J, the junction contained 10 bases not matched to a gene. There are 15 residues in the CDR3. The DNA of the CDR3 is TGTGCCAGCAGCACCGGGGACAGGGAAGGAGATGGCTACACCTTC. Its protein product is CASSTGDREGDGYTF.

The rearrangement uses TRBV28 and TRBJ1-3, with D hard to call. Trimming stripped 3 bases from V and 0 bases from J, with 6 bases between. The CDR3 totals 14 residues. In germline, CDR1 is MDHEN, CDR2 SYDVKM. CDR3 loop: CASSFRFSGNTIYF. For the CDR3, the DNA is TGTGCCAGCAGTTTTCGTTTCTCTGGAAACACCATATATTTT.

The rearrangement joins TRBV28 to TRBJ1-1, with unresolved D. Germline assignment: CDR1 MDHEN and CDR2 SYDVKM. The CDR3 runs 15 residues. Trimming removed 8 bases from V and 1 base from J, with 17 bases in between. Here the CDR3 DNA reads TGTGCCAGCGCAAAAGGGAGGATTCCGAACACTGAAGCTTTCTTT. Its protein product is CASAKGRIPNTEAFF.